The present T cell receptor beta chain was sequenced within a study of radiotherapy plus CTLA-4 blockade in lung cancer. Study information: Among enrolled patients, roughly 20% responded and 30% to 40% achieved disease control.

Clones were read by immunoSEQ multiplex PCR, and TCRdb kept only the in-frame ones, dropping some. The table has around 130,000 clones, 75% to 90% seen once. Focal radiation and CTLA-4 blockade (ipilimumab) were tested in chemo-refractory metastatic non-small-cell lung cancer patients. Trimming cost V 2 bases and J 5 bases; bases outside gene matches: 3. Germline assignment: CDR1 LNHDA and CDR2 SQIVND (reference sequence). This CDR3 contains 15 residues. This clone appeared a single time. What it binds is not known. Notes on the study in general: Tumor-derived TCR clones expanded in blood after radiotherapy plus ipilimumab. Strongest reported response predictors: early blood clone changes and post-radiation interferon-beta.

The V gene is TRBV19, the J gene TRBJ1-4; the match to TRBD1 covers 9 bases. This receptor was obtained from a human donor with non-small cell lung cancer that progressed on radiotherapy plus ipilimumab. Sequencing used peripheral blood, obtained from a patient treated with radiotherapy plus ipilimumab. The CDR3 here is CASSISGTGNEKLFF. The CDR3 bases are TGTGCCAGTAGTATATCCGGGACAGGGAATGAAAAACTGTTTTTT.